This TCR beta chain was sequenced for a study of blood T cell repertoires in COVID-19. The overall study: Specimens from acute and convalescent COVID-19 originated in the United States, Italy and Spain.

V was pared by 4 bases and J by 0 bases, with 2 bases of the junction left unmatched. Per the germline V gene, CDR1 is SNHLY and CDR2 is FYNNEI. The CDR3 runs to 16 residues. In the original workflow: The assay estimated nucleated cells by amplifying reference gene primers. Profiling relied on immunoSEQ multiplex PCR, and the TCRdb table lists in-frame clones only, not all of them. V and J calls plus clone size are reproduced from that table; the DNA served to infer D and trimming. The table records about 410,000 clones, about nine tenths of them present only once. This TCR came from a woman aged 30 to 39 with active or convalescent COVID-19. The V gene is TRBV2, the J gene TRBJ2-1, with 11 bases fitting TRBD2. The sequencing input was peripheral blood. CDR3 in DNA: TGTGCCAGCAGTGTTACTAGCGGGAGCTCCTACAATGAGCAGTTCTTC. As protein: CASSVTSGSSYNEQFF.